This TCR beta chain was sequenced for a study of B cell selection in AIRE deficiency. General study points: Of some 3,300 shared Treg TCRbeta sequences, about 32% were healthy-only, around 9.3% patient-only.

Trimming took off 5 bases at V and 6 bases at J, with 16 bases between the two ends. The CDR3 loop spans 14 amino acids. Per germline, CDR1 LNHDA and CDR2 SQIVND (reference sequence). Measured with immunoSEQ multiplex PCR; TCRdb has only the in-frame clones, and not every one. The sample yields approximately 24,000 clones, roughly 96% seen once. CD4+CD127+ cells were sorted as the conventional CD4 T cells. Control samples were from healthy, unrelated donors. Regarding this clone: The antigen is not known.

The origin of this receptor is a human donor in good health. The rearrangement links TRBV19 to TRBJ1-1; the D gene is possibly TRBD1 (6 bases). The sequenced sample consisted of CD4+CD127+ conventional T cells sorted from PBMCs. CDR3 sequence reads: CASSLNSGAAEAFF. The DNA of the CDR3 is TGTGCCAGTAGTCTCAACTCGGGGGCCGCTGAAGCTTTCTTT.